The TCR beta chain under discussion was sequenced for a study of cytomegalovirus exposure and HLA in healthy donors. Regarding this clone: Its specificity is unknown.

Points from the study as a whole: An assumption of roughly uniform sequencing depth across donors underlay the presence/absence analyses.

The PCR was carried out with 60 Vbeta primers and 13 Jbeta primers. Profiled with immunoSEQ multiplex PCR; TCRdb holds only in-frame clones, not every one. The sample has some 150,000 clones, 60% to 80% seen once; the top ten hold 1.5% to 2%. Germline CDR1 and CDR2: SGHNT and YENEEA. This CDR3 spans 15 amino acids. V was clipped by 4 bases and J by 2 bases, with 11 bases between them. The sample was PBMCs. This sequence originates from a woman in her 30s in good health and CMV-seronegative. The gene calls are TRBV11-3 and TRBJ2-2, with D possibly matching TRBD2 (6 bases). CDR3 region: CASSSRDGNTGELFF. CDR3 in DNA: TGTGCCAGCAGCTCGCGGGACGGAAACACCGGGGAGCTGTTTTTT.